The clone carrying this T cell receptor (beta chain) was detected ten times or more. What it recognizes is unknown. TCRdb reanalysed the reads using MiXCR and keeps one entry per CDR3 protein. The sample has more than 300,000 distinct CDR3 sequences; roughly 34% are singletons. The sample is drawn from a study of T cell repertoires in cytomegalovirus infection. Study overall: Recently identified HLA-C-restricted CMV epitopes were among the peptides used. Matching HLA type and CMV infection were both indicated by public TCR beta signatures.

Findings and caveats of the study: Predominance within the ex vivo response was attributable to HLA-C-restricted CMV-specific TCR beta clonotypes.

The sequence was collected from a human donor in good health (CMV status not recorded). Some clones in this sample may be carry-over from other donors' samples. The material was cultured PBMCs, obtained from culture after CMV antigen stimulation.

CDR3 coding DNA: TGTGCCAGCAGCTTTTTTGCAGGGGGGGTCTACGAGCAGTACTTC. Translation gives CASSFFAGGVYEQYF. The genes are TRBV7-2 and TRBJ2-7, with D perhaps given as TRBD1 or TRBD2 (7 bases each). This CDR3 spans 15 amino acids. Trimming removed 3 bases at V and 3 bases at J, with 15 bases between. The germline V gene has CDR1 SGHTA and CDR2 FQGNSA.